The 14 T cell receptor beta chains listed next were all sequenced from one sample in a study of T cell responses to AZD1222 COVID-19 vaccine. The assay was immunoSEQ multiplex PCR, and TCRdb's table has in-frame clones only and misses some. The data show 90,000 to 120,000 clones, 70% to 90% seen once. Specimen: peripheral blood, collected 28 days after the second AZD1222 dose. These receptors were collected from an adult who received the AZD1222 COVID-19 vaccine.

The chain has TRBV6-2 or TRBV6-3 and TRBJ2-1; a possible D gene is TRBD2 (5 bases). The CDR3 has 17 amino acids. V lost 0 bases, J lost 4 bases, and 16 bases lay in between. From germline, CDR1 is MNHEY and CDR2 SVGEGT. In nucleotides, the CDR3 is TGTGCCAGCAGTTACTCCCCACCACGGGGATTATACAATGAGCAGTTCTTC. It translates to CASSYSPPRGLYNEQFF.

V is TRBV9 and J is TRBJ2-7; D remains ambiguous. The germline gives CDR1 SGDLS, CDR2 YYNGEE. Trimming took off 3 bases at V and 2 bases at J, with 9 bases between the two ends. There are 13 residues in the CDR3. The chain's CDR3 is CASSEGPAYEQYF. In nucleotides, the CDR3 is TGTGCCAGCAGCGAGGGCCCAGCCTACGAGCAGTACTTC.

The rearrangement joins TRBV12-5 to TRBJ2-2, with D tentatively TRBD1 (5 bases). Trimming pared 4 bases from V and 5 bases from J, leaving 17 bases between. The CDR3 extends over 16 amino acids. Germline V gives CDR1 LGHNT, CDR2 FRNRAP. CDR3 nucleotides: TGTGCTAGTGGTTGGGGCGGTGACTCCTGGACCGGGGAGCTGTTTTTT. It encodes CASGWGGDSWTGELFF.

V usage is TRBV7-2 and J usage is TRBJ2-2; 8 nucleotides line up with TRBD1. The CDR3 extends over 17 amino acids. From germline, CDR1 is SGHTA and CDR2 FQGNSA. The trim removed 5 bases at V and 0 bases at J, leaving 8 bases unmatched. The CDR3 DNA reads as TGTGCCAGCAGCCCACCAAGGACAGGGACGAACACCGGGGAGCTGTTTTTT. Translating it yields CASSPPRTGTNTGELFF.

The gene calls are TRBV18 and TRBJ2-1; 13 nucleotides align to TRBD2. V lost 5 bases to trimming and J lost 5 bases; unmatched junction nucleotides: 3. This CDR3 spans 15 amino acids. The germline CDR1 and CDR2 sequences are KGHSH and LQKENI. In DNA form, the CDR3 reads TGTGCCAGCTCAGTGGGACTAGCGGGGAACAATGAGCAGTTCTTC. Its protein is CASSVGLAGNNEQFF.

V gene TRBV18 combines with J gene TRBJ2-2; the D gene is possibly TRBD1 (6 bases). The CDR3 is 15 amino acids. Trimming removed 2 bases at V and 8 bases at J, with 15 bases between. Germline assignment: CDR1 KGHSH and CDR2 LQKENI. In DNA, the CDR3 is TGTGCCAGCTCACCAACAGGGTCACAAGGTGGGGAGCTGTTTTTT. This encodes CASSPTGSQGGELFF.

The chain has TRBV14 and TRBJ2-7; unclear D gene. V lost 0 bases and J lost 4, with 1 base in between. Germline values: CDR1 SGHDN, CDR2 FVKESK. The length of the CDR3 is 11 residues. This CDR3 reads CASSQDYEQYF. The CDR3 DNA sequence: TGTGCCAGCAGCCAAGATTACGAGCAGTACTTC.

The V and J genes are TRBV2 and TRBJ2-5; the D gene is possibly TRBD1 (6 bases). CDR3 size: 12 residues. V lost 4 bases and J lost 7, with 10 bases in between. The germline V gene encodes CDR1 SNHLY and CDR2 FYNNEI. CDR3 protein: CASSVQTGTQYF. Here the CDR3 DNA reads TGTGCCAGCAGTGTCCAGACAGGGACCCAGTACTTC.

V gene TRBV5-1 combines with J gene TRBJ1-2; 9 positions match TRBD1. Unmatched junction bases numbered 16, after V lost 4 bases and J lost 6 bases. The germline CDR1 and CDR2 sequences are SGHRS and YFSETQ. CDR3 length: 17 amino acids. CDR3 sequence (DNA): TGCGCCAGCAGCCTAAACTCTAGGACAGGGGTATCCCATGGCTACACCTTC. Protein sequence: CASSLNSRTGVSHGYTF.

For the CDR3, the DNA is TGTGCCAGCAGAGCAGGGGGCTCCTACGAGCAGTACTTC. Its protein is CASRAGGSYEQYF. J is TRBJ2-7 and V is TRBV2; 7 bases map to TRBD1. The CDR3 consists of 13 residues. The junction had 2 bases not matched to a gene; V was cut back by 6 bases and J by 0 bases. Germline CDR1 and CDR2: SNHLY and FYNNEI.

The chain recombines TRBV19 with TRBJ2-1, with 9 bases matching TRBD1. Per the germline V gene, CDR1 is LNHDA and CDR2 is SQIVND (reference sequence). V shed 3 bases, J shed 2 bases, and the junction held 5 bases outside the gene matches. The CDR3 contains 16 residues. The CDR3 DNA reads as TGTGCCAGTAGTATCATCGGACAGGGGACCTACAATGAGCAGTTCTTC. It yields the protein CASSIIGQGTYNEQFF.

The chain has TRBV7-2 and TRBJ2-4; no definite D call. The germline V gene has CDR1 SGHTA and CDR2 FQGNSA. Trimming shortened V by 1 base and J by 6 bases, and 7 bases separated the two germline ends. CDR3 length equals 13 residues. CDR3 sequence: CASSLEVRNIQYF. CDR3 nucleotide sequence: TGTGCCAGCAGCTTAGAGGTCAGAAACATTCAGTACTTC.

The table lists this clone with a few counts. The chain uses TRBV6-1 and TRBJ1-1; TRBD1 agrees at 7 bases. The germline CDR1 and CDR2 sequences are MNHNS and SASEGT. With 3 bases clipped from V and 10 bases from J, the junction kept 5 bases outside the gene matches. The CDR3 runs to 12 residues. The CDR3 here is CASSDKTGSAFF. The DNA for the CDR3 is TGTGCCAGCAGTGATAAGACAGGGTCAGCTTTCTTT.

The chain links TRBV3-1 (or the pseudogene TRBV3-2) to TRBJ2-7; D is unresolved. Germline V gives CDR1 LGHDT, CDR2 YNNKEL (reference sequence). The CDR3 covers 13 residues. Between the trimmed V and J ends, which lost 0 bases and 6 bases, there was a span of 9 bases. The DNA for the CDR3 is TGTGCCAGCAGCCAAGACATCCGGTCCGAGCAGTACTTC. Amino acid sequence: CASSQDIRSEQYF.